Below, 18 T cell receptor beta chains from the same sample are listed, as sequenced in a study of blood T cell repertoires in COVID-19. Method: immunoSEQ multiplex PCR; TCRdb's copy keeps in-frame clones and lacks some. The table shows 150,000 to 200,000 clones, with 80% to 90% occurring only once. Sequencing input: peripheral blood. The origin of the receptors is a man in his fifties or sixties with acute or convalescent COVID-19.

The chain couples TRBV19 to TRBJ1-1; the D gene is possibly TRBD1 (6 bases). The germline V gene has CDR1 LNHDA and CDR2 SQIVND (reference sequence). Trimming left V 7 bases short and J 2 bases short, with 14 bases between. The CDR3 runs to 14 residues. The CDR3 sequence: CASITGHLNTEAFF. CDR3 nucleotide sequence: TGTGCCAGTATCACGGGACACCTCAACACTGAAGCTTTCTTT.

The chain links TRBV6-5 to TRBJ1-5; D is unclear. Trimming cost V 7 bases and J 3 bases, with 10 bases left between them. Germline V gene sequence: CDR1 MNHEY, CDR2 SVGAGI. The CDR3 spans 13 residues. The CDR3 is CASKAQHNQPQHF. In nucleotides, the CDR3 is TGTGCCAGCAAGGCACAGCACAATCAGCCCCAGCATTTT.

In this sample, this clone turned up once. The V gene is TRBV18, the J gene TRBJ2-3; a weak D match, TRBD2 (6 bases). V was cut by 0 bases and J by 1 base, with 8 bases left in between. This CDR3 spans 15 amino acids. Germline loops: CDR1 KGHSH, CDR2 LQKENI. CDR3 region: CASSPPPGGTDTQYF. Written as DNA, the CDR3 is TGTGCCAGCTCACCACCTCCGGGAGGCACAGATACGCAGTATTTT.

The CDR3 loop is CASSARQGRNTEAFF. DNA for the CDR3: TGTGCCAGCAGCGCCCGACAGGGGCGGAACACTGAAGCTTTCTTT. The V call is TRBV7-9, the J call TRBJ1-1; 8 nucleotides line up with TRBD1. V was clipped by 5 bases and J by 1 base; unmatched bases: 6. Per germline, CDR1 SEHNR and CDR2 FQNEAQ (reference sequence). This CDR3 comprises 15 residues.

CDR3 sequence: CAIRDTQQRSNYGYTF. The CDR3 nucleotides read TGTGCCATCAGGGACACCCAACAAAGATCTAACTATGGCTACACCTTC. This chain connects TRBV10-3 to TRBJ1-2; D might be TRBD1 (5 bases). Deletions cut 6 bases from V and 0 bases from J, with 17 bases between. Germline V gives CDR1 ENHRY, CDR2 SYGVKD. There are 16 residues in the CDR3.

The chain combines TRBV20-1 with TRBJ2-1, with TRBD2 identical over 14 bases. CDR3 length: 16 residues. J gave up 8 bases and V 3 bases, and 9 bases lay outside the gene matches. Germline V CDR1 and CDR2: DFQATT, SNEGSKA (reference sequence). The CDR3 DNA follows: TGCAGTGCTAGTGGGAGGTGGGGACTAGCGGGAGATGAGCAGTTCTTC. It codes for CSASGRWGLAGDEQFF.

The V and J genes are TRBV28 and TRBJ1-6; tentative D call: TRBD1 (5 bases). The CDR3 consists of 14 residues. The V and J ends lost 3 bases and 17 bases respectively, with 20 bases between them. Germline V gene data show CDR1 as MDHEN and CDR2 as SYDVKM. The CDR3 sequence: CASSFDSTMSRVHF. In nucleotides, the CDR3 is TGTGCCAGCAGTTTCGACAGCACGATGTCCCGGGTCCACTTT.

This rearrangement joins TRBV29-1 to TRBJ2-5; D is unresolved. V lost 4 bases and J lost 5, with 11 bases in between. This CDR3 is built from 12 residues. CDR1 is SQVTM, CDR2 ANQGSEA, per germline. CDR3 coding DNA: TGCAGCGTTGGGCCAGGAAAGGAGACCCAGTACTTC. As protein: CSVGPGKETQYF.

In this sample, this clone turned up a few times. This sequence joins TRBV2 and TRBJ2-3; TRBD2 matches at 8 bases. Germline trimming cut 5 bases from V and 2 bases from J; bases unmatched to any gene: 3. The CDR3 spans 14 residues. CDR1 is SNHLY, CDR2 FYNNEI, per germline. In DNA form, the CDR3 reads TGTGCCAGCAGTCTAGCGGGTTCCACAGATACGCAGTATTTT. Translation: CASSLAGSTDTQYF.

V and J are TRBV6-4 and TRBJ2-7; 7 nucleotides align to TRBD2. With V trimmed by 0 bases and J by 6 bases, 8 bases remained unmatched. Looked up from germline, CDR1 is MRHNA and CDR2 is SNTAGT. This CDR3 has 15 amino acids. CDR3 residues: CASSDSMGGITEQYF. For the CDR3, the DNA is TGTGCCAGCAGTGACTCGATGGGGGGGATCACCGAGCAGTACTTC.

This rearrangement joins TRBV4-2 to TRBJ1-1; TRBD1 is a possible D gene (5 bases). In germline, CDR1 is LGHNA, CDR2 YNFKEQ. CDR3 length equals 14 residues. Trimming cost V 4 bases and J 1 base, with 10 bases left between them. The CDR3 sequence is CASSLDGGNTEAFF. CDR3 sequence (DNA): TGTGCCAGCAGCCTCGACGGGGGGAACACTGAAGCTTTCTTT.

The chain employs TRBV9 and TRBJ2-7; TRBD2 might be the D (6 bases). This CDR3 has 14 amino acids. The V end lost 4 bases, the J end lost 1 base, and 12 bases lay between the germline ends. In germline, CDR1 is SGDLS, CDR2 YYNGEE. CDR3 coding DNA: TGTGCCAGCAGCCCAGGACTACAGTCCTACGAGCAGTACTTC. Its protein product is CASSPGLQSYEQYF.

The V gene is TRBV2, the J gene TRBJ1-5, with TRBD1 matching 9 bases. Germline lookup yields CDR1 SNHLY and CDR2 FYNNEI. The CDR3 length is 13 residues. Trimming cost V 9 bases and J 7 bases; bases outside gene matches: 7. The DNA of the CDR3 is TGTGCCAGTGAGGACAGGGGCTACCAGCCCCAGCATTTT. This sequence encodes CASEDRGYQPQHF.

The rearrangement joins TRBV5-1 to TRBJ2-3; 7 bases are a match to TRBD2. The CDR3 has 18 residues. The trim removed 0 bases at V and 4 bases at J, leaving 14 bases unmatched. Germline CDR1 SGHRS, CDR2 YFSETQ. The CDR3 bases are TGCGCCAGCAGCTTGGAGGGAGGGCGAGGGGCGCTTCCAGATACGCAGTATTTT. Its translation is CASSLEGGRGALPDTQYF.

For the CDR3, the DNA is TGTGCCAGCAGTGCTCCCTCTGGAAACACCATATATTTT. Translated: CASSAPSGNTIYF. The chain links TRBV25-1 to TRBJ1-3; D unresolved. This CDR3 has 13 amino acids. With 4 bases removed from V and 0 bases from J, the gap between germline ends came to 4 bases. Germline loops: CDR1 MGHDK, CDR2 SYGVNS.

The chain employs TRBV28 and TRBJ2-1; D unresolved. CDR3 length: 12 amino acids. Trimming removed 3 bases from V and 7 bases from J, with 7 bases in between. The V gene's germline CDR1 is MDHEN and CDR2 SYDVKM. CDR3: CASSFSPNEQFF. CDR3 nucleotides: TGTGCCAGCAGTTTTTCCCCGAATGAGCAGTTCTTC. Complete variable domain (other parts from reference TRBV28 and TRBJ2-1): DVKVTQSSRYLVKRTGEKVFLECVQDMDHENMFWYRQDPGLGLRLIYFSYDVKMKEKGDIPEGYSVSREKKERFSLILESASTNQTSMYLCASSFSPNEQFFGPGTRLTVL.

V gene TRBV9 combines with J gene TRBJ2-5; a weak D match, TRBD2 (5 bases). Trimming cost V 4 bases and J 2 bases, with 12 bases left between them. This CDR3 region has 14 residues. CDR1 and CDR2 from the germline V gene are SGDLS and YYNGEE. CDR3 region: CASSPRVQQETQYF. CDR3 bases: TGTGCCAGCAGCCCGAGGGTCCAGCAAGAGACCCAGTACTTC.

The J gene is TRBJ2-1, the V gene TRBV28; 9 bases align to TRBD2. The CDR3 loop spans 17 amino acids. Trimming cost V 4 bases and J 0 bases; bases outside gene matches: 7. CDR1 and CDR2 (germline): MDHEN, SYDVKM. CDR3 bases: TGTGCCAGCAGTTCCACTAGCGGGCGGAGCTCCTACAATGAGCAGTTCTTC. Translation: CASSSTSGRSSYNEQFF.